The entry that follows covers one T cell receptor (beta chain) sequence. These data are taken from a study of blood T cell repertoires in COVID-19. In the study's own analysis: Reference gene primer amplification yielded estimated nucleated cell counts. TCRdb's table, derived via immunoSEQ multiplex PCR, lists solely in-frame clones and lacks some. V, J and clone size are those of that table, while D and trimming were read from the DNA. The table has roughly 700,000 clones, around 89% seen once. The CDR3 has 17 residues. Germline lookup yields CDR1 LGHNA and CDR2 YNFKEQ. V shed 4 bases and J shed 1 base, with 18 bases lying between them.

The TCR was taken from a woman aged 18 to 35 with acute or convalescent COVID-19. The V and J genes are TRBV4-2 and TRBJ2-3; weak D call: TRBD1 (6 bases). Sequencing was carried out using peripheral blood. CDR3 sequence reads: CASSPSVGAEGTDTQYF. The CDR3 DNA sequence: TGTGCCAGCAGCCCGTCAGTGGGGGCTGAGGGCACAGATACGCAGTATTTT.